The 16 T cell receptor beta chains below come from one sample, sequenced in a study of control samples from healthy donors and cancer patients. TCRdb keeps only in-frame clones here, not all; method: immunoSEQ multiplex PCR. The sample carries roughly 79,000 clones, 84% recorded once. The source material was blood. The receptors were gathered from a man aged 45-65 years in good health.

The chain couples TRBV29-1 to TRBJ2-1; no firm D call. The CDR3 consists of 13 residues. Germline V gives CDR1 SQVTM, CDR2 ANQGSEA. The germline V and J ends were trimmed by 7 bases and 1 base, with 11 bases remaining between them. As DNA, the CDR3 is TGCAGCGCCCCACTTGTATCCTACAATGAGCAGTTCTTC. Translated: CSAPLVSYNEQFF.

This clone was observed once. J is TRBJ2-2 and V is TRBV10-3; D gene ambiguous. Trimming took off 5 bases at V and 6 bases at J, with 7 bases between the two ends. Germline V gene lookup returns CDR1 ENHRY and CDR2 SYGVKD. The length of the CDR3 is 12 residues. The CDR3 protein is CAISNVPGELFF. The CDR3 DNA reads as TGTGCCATCAGTAATGTACCCGGGGAGCTGTTTTTT.

The rearrangement joins TRBV18 to TRBJ2-6; D might be TRBD1 (5 bases). Germline V gives CDR1 KGHSH, CDR2 LQKENI. Between the trimmed V and J ends, which lost 1 base and 0 bases, there was a span of 10 bases. The CDR3 covers 17 residues. CDR3 loop: CASSPQGIVSGANVLTF. CDR3 nucleotides: TGTGCCAGCTCACCACAGGGGATAGTCTCTGGGGCCAACGTCCTGACTTTC.

The rearrangement uses TRBV6-2 or TRBV6-3 and TRBJ1-4, with D unresolved. This CDR3 comprises 15 residues. V gave up 5 bases and J gave up 3 bases, with 13 bases separating them. CDR1 and CDR2 (germline): MNHEY, SVGEGT. Here the CDR3 DNA reads TGTGCCAGCAGTCTACCGGTTGGGTCTAATGAAAAACTGTTTTTT. Translated: CASSLPVGSNEKLFF.

The CDR3 spells CAVTGTGYDTEAFF. The CDR3 nucleotides read TGTGCCGTAACCGGGACAGGGTATGACACTGAAGCTTTCTTT. The chain is built from TRBV28 and TRBJ1-1; 9 bases are a match to TRBD1. V was clipped by 11 bases and J by 3 bases; unmatched bases: 10. Germline CDR1 reads MDHEN; CDR2 reads SYDVKM. The CDR3 extends over 14 amino acids.

The chain uses TRBV18 and TRBJ2-5; D is possibly TRBD2 (5 bases). Germline values: CDR1 KGHSH, CDR2 LQKENI. This CDR3 has 14 residues. Trimming took off 0 bases at V and 5 bases at J, with 10 bases between the two ends. CDR3 protein: CASSPPPGGETQYF. In DNA form, the CDR3 reads TGTGCCAGCTCACCACCTCCGGGCGGGGAGACCCAGTACTTC.

The V gene is TRBV27, the J gene TRBJ2-1; D is unclear. Trimming took off 4 bases at V and 0 bases at J, with 4 bases between the two ends. Germline-derived CDR1 and CDR2 are MNHEY and SMNVEV (reference sequence). The CDR3 spans 13 residues. The CDR3 nucleotides read TGTGCCAGCAGTTCCACCTCCTACAATGAGCAGTTCTTC. Its protein is CASSSTSYNEQFF.

The chain employs TRBV5-1 and TRBJ1-1, with 10 bases fitting TRBD1. CDR1 and CDR2 (germline): SGHRS, YFSETQ. V trimming: 4 bases; J trimming: 4 bases; junction bases outside the gene matches: 4. The CDR3 length is 14 residues. Written as DNA, the CDR3 is TGCGCCAGCAGCGGGGGACAGGGGAGCACTGAAGCTTTCTTT. Translation gives CASSGGQGSTEAFF.

The genes are TRBV11-2 and TRBJ2-2, with TRBD2 identical over 8 bases. Trimming at V came to 6 bases and at J to 1 base, leaving 4 bases not matched to a gene. The CDR3 contains 15 residues. Germline V lookup: CDR1 SGHAT, CDR2 FQNNGV. CDR3 bases: TGTGCCAGCAGTCCGGGACTAGAGAACACCGGGGAGCTGTTTTTT. Amino acids: CASSPGLENTGELFF.

The chain employs TRBV15 and TRBJ2-2, with TRBD1 identical over 9 bases. Germline lookup yields CDR1 LNHNV and CDR2 YYDKDF (reference sequence). The CDR3 covers 18 residues. V lost 1 base to trimming and J lost 2 bases; unmatched junction nucleotides: 8. The CDR3 DNA sequence: TGTGCCACCAGCAGAGTACAGGGGGCAGGAAGTAACACCGGGGAGCTGTTTTTT. Amino acid sequence: CATSRVQGAGSNTGELFF.

The chain combines TRBV19 with TRBJ2-1, with 8 bases lining up with TRBD2. CDR3 length: 18 amino acids. CDR1 and CDR2 from the germline V gene are LNHDA and SQIVND (reference sequence). With V trimmed by 0 bases and J by 2 bases, 9 bases remained unmatched. The CDR3 region is CASSIDVTSGVPYNEQFF. The CDR3 coding sequence is TGTGCCAGTAGTATAGATGTAACTAGCGGCGTCCCCTACAATGAGCAGTTCTTC.

This chain links TRBV11-1 with TRBJ2-2, with D uncertain. CDR3 size: 16 residues. Germline V gene data show CDR1 as SGHAT and CDR2 as FQDESV (reference sequence). The V end was cut by 2 bases, the J end by 6 bases, with 16 bases between. The CDR3 bases are TGTGCCAGCAGCTTACTTAAATTAACCCAATCCGGGGAGCTGTTTTTT. Its protein product is CASSLLKLTQSGELFF.

Concerning this clone itself: Within the sample, other DNA sequences also encode this same CDR3. V and J are TRBV20-1 and TRBJ2-1; D is unclear. The CDR3 is 10 residues long. Germline V gene sequence: CDR1 DFQATT, CDR2 SNEGSKA (reference sequence). The CDR3 DNA is TGCGGGTACTCCTACAATGAGCAGTTCTTC. Protein: CGYSYNEQFF.

V is TRBV5-1 and J is TRBJ2-2; TRBD1 might be the D (5 bases). In germline, CDR1 is SGHRS, CDR2 YFSETQ. This CDR3 is 12 amino acids long. V was clipped by 4 bases and J by 8 bases, with 9 bases between them. CDR3 nucleotides: TGCGCCAGCAGCCAGAACAGGGGGGAGCTGTTTTTT. Translating it yields CASSQNRGELFF.

This chain connects TRBV4-3 to TRBJ2-5, with D perhaps assigned TRBD1 or TRBD2 (5 bases each). The CDR3 length is 14 residues. Trimming pared 1 base from V and 4 bases from J, leaving 10 bases between. The germline V gene encodes CDR1 LGHNA and CDR2 YSLEER. For the CDR3, the DNA is TGCGCCAGCAGCCAAGCACTTGGGGGAGAGACCCAGTACTTC. Amino acids: CASSQALGGETQYF.

This sequence joins TRBV6-6 and TRBJ2-7; TRBD1 might be the D (6 bases). The germline gives CDR1 MNHNY, CDR2 SVGAGI (reference sequence). V was clipped by 9 bases and J by 0 bases, with 18 bases between them. This CDR3 has 15 amino acids. Written as DNA, the CDR3 is TGTGCCAGTAGAACTCAGGGGTCCTCCTCCTACGAGCAGTACTTC. It specifies CASRTQGSSSYEQYF.